Included here is one T cell receptor (beta chain) sequence, with context. The antigen is unknown. The sample is drawn from a study of T cell responses to AZD1222 COVID-19 vaccine. Overall study results and limits: Nearly half of the spike-specific TCRs reportedly recognize variant regions that carry no mutations.

CDR3 length: 18 residues. The germline V gene encodes CDR1 SGHTA and CDR2 FQGNSA. The V segment lost 1 base and the J segment 0 bases; nucleotides outside the gene matches: 9. Analyses pooled second doses at about 4 or about 12 weeks. Data came from immunoSEQ multiplex PCR; TCRdb stores just in-frame clones and leaves some out. Of about 73,000 clones in the sample, about 88% are singletons; the top ten hold 7% to 10%. This clonotype was obtained from an adult who received the AZD1222 COVID-19 vaccine. This chain uses TRBV7-2 with TRBJ2-3; 8 bases align to TRBD2. This specimen was peripheral blood, taken 28 days after the second AZD1222 dose. The DNA of the CDR3 is TGTGCCAGCAGCTTAGATTTGAGCGGGGGCGTTAGCACAGATACGCAGTATTTT. Translating it yields CASSLDLSGGVSTDTQYF. The full variable domain, rest sourced from reference TRBV7-2 and TRBJ2-3, is GAGVSQSPSNKVTEKGKDVELRCDPISGHTALYWYRQSLGQGLEFLIYFQGNSAPDKSGLPSDRFSAERTGGSVSTLTIQRTQQEDSAVYLCASSLDLSGGVSTDTQYFGPGTRLTVL.